Presented here are 16 T cell receptor gamma chains from one specimen sequenced in a study of gamma delta lymphoproliferative disorders and STAT genes (dated by TCRdb to 2017 to 2018). Library prep was done by multiplex PCR. Sequencing instrument: Illumina MiSeq. Clonotypes were called again by TCRdb from the public reads via CATT, and duplicate nucleotide sequences were then merged into one entry. The sample data list about 3,000 gamma-chain clones, and less than 9% of these were observed just once. The top ten clonotypes cover about 15% of the sample. Genomic DNA from peripheral blood mononuclear cells isolated from patients and controls was used for TCR sequencing. Sequencing was carried out using blood. These receptors were obtained from a human donor in good health.

By share, this clone counts as medium-sized (0.01 to 0.1%). The gene calls are TRGV2 and TRGJ1 or TRGJ2. The J gene is not listed in TCRdb, so it was assigned here from a DNA match to germline. CDR1 EGSNGY and CDR2 YDSYNSKV come from the germline V gene. J was trimmed by 10 bases and V by 9 bases; bases with no gene match: 21. The CDR3 length is 14 residues. The CDR3 nucleotides read TGTGCCACCCCTCAACGGGCTCAGGTAGTAAAGAAACTCTTT. Its protein product is CATPQRAQVVKKLF.

Comments on this clone: Because the CDR3's place on the DNA is in doubt, the DNA is left out and the CDR3 is given as listed by TCRdb. There is no J gene call, but TRGV10 is given as the V gene. TRGV10 counts as an open reading frame of uncertain function. Including both end residues, the CDR3 is 20 amino acids long. CDR3 sequence: CAAWDPDIIIRNSLAVEQHF.

In its sample, this clone ranks as medium-sized. The chain carries TRGV2 and TRGJ1 or TRGJ2. TCRdb lists no J gene, so it was determined here by aligning the DNA to germline. Germline values: CDR1 EGSNGY, CDR2 YDSYNSKV. The trim removed 0 bases at V and 0 bases at J, leaving 20 bases unmatched. The CDR3 totals 20 residues. CDR3 sequence: CATWDGLRVGTTKNYYKKLF. The CDR3 DNA follows: TGTGCCACCTGGGACGGGCTCCGAGTAGGGACTACTAAGAATTATTATAAGAAACTCTTT.

This clone is classed as medium-sized. The J gene is TRGJP1, the V gene TRGV8. Assignment of the J gene here rests on matching the DNA to germline, because TCRdb gives none. Germline lookup yields CDR1 VENAVY and CDR2 YDSYNSRV. This CDR3 has 16 residues. The J segment lost 0 bases and the V segment lost 4 bases, leaving 8 bases of the junction unmatched. Written as DNA, the CDR3 is TGTGCCACCTGGGAATCTTTATATACCACTGGTTGGTTCAAGATATTT. Protein: CATWESLYTTGWFKIF.

In its sample, this clone was seen once. One end of the junction fails to match germline, which may point to a read error. The gene calls are TRGV10 and TRGJ1 or TRGJ2. The J gene, left out of TCRdb, was set here by checking the DNA against germline. TRGV10 is an ORF, and what it does is uncertain. The CDR3 spans 11 residues. The CDR3 DNA sequence: TGCAGCGTTACGAATTATTATAAGAAACTCTTT. Protein: CSVTNYYKKLF.

By share of the sample, this clone is medium-sized (0.01 to 0.1%). This chain links TRGV5 with TRGJ1 or TRGJ2. Matching the DNA to germline supplied the J gene, which TCRdb does not give. The CDR3 has 16 residues. Germline-derived CDR1 and CDR2 are VINAFY and YDVSNSKD. The V segment lost 0 bases and the J segment 1 base; nucleotides outside the gene matches: 9. CDR3 sequence: CATWDRLSLNYYKKLF. As DNA, the CDR3 is TGTGCCACCTGGGACAGGCTCAGTCTCAATTATTATAAGAAACTCTTT.

In its sample, this clone is medium-sized. For the CDR3, the DNA is TGTGCCACCTGGGAGATTAAGAAACTCTTT. Translated, it gives CATWEIKKLF. The chain is built from TRGV4 and TRGJ1 or TRGJ2. TCRdb leaves out the J gene; it was filled in here by matching the DNA to germline. Germline V CDR1 and CDR2: EGSTGY, YDSYTSSV. Trimming took 4 bases from V and 9 from J; bases not matched to a gene: 3. The CDR3 extends over 10 amino acids.

This clone is medium-sized. The genes are TRGV2 and TRGJ1 or TRGJ2. Here the J gene came from matching the DNA to germline, since TCRdb omits it. CDR3 length: 16 residues. CDR1 EGSNGY and CDR2 YDSYNSKV come from the germline V gene. Trimming took 0 bases from V and 3 from J; bases not matched to a gene: 11. Written as DNA, the CDR3 is TGTGCCACCTGGGACGGGCCGGCCGGGGCTTATTATAAGAAACTCTTT. It is translated as CATWDGPAGAYYKKLF.

In the case of this clone: TCRdb records a much larger clone's protein for this DNA, with a difference at residue 6 that likely arises from a read error; the protein given is the translation of the DNA. The J gene is TRGJ1 or TRGJ2, the V gene TRGV4. TCRdb lists no J gene, so it was determined here by aligning the DNA to germline. The CDR3 has 16 amino acids. The V gene's germline CDR1 is EGSTGY and CDR2 YDSYTSSV. The V and J ends lost 2 bases and 3 bases, in that order; junction bases with no gene match: 13. CDR3 sequence reads: CATWDDPDPVYYKKLF. The CDR3 nucleotides are TGTGCCACCTGGGATGATCCCGACCCCGTTTATTATAAGAAACTCTTT.

This clone is classed as medium-sized. This sequence joins TRGV4 and TRGJ1 or TRGJ2. No J gene was available from TCRdb, and it was assigned here by a germline match of the DNA. This CDR3 contains 12 residues. With V trimmed by 5 bases and J by 3 bases, 4 bases remained unmatched. Germline V CDR1 and CDR2: EGSTGY, YDSYTSSV. In DNA, the CDR3 is TGTGCCACCTGGGGGGGTTATTATAAGAAACTCTTT. Its protein is CATWGGYYKKLF.

In this sample, this clone is medium-sized. The genes are TRGV8 and TRGJ1 or TRGJ2. TCRdb supplies no J gene; here it was assigned by aligning the nucleotide sequence to germline. J lost 7 bases, V lost 3 bases, and 6 bases had no gene match. Germline CDR1 reads VENAVY; CDR2 reads YDSYNSRV. This CDR3 has 12 residues. The CDR3, as DNA: TGTGCCACCTGGGATCTTCAATATAAGAAACTCTTT. This gives the protein CATWDLQYKKLF.

By sample share, this clone is medium-sized (0.01 to 0.1%). Distinct nucleotide sequences in the sample also encode this CDR3. This chain connects TRGV4 to TRGJ1 or TRGJ2. No J gene was available from TCRdb, and it was assigned here by a germline match of the DNA. V trimming: 0 bases; J trimming: 6 bases; junction bases outside the gene matches: 2. The CDR3 is 12 residues long. Germline V gene data show CDR1 as EGSTGY and CDR2 as YDSYTSSV. CDR3 coding DNA: TGTGCCACCTGGGATGGGGGTTATAAGAAACTCTTT. Protein product: CATWDGGYKKLF.

By its share, this clone is large. The chain carries TRGV3 and TRGJP1. The J gene, left out of TCRdb, was set here by checking the DNA against germline. Germline trimming cut 3 bases from V and 5 bases from J; bases unmatched to any gene: 9. The CDR3 spans 15 residues. The germline gives CDR1 VTNTFY, CDR2 YDVSTARD (reference sequence). CDR3 residues: CATWDYVGTGWFKIF. The CDR3 DNA follows: TGTGCCACCTGGGACTATGTGGGGACTGGTTGGTTCAAGATATTT.

This clone is medium-sized within its sample. The DNA of the CDR3 is TGTGCCACCTGGGATCCTAATTATAAGAAACTCTTT. It yields the protein CATWDPNYKKLF. The genes are TRGV8 and TRGJ1 or TRGJ2. No J segment appears in TCRdb, so it was assigned here by matching the sequence to germline. J lost 5 bases, V lost 3 bases, and 4 bases had no gene match. The CDR3 extends over 12 amino acids. CDR1 is VENAVY and CDR2 is YDSYNSRV in the germline V gene.

In its sample, this clone is medium-sized (0.01 to 0.1%). Called V gene: TRGV2; the J gene was not called. This CDR3 region has 11 residues. Germline assignment: CDR1 EGSNGY and CDR2 YDSYNSKV. CDR3: CATWDGLGGTF. DNA for the CDR3: TGTGCCACCTGGGACGGGTTGGGAGGGACGTTT.

By proportion, this clone is medium-sized. The CDR3 loop reads CATWVIYKKLF. CDR3 bases: TGTGCCACCTGGGTGATTTATAAGAAACTCTTT. The rearrangement uses TRGV4 and TRGJ1 or TRGJ2. TCRdb supplies no J gene; here it was assigned by aligning the nucleotide sequence to germline. This CDR3 region has 11 residues. CDR1 is EGSTGY and CDR2 is YDSYTSSV in the germline V gene. V was pared by 5 bases and J by 6 bases, with 4 bases of the junction left unmatched.